Sequencing of this TCR beta chain was carried out in a study of shared clonotypes between healthy human individuals. Overall study context: For every donor, three CD4 naive, three CD4 memory, two CD8 naive and one CD8 memory plates were used. Whole-study findings and limits: Generally, naive subsets (rather than memory subsets) showed larger estimated richness.

Only in-frame clones appear in the TCRdb table, and some are missing; sequencing was by immunoSEQ multiplex PCR. The table shows 2 million to 3 million clones, with 80% to 95% occurring only once. As for this clone: Its antigen is as yet unknown. Other DNA sequences in this sample translate to the same CDR3.

This TCR was sampled from a man between 18 and 35 years old in good health. Some clones in this sample may be carry-over from other donors' samples. Sequencing was done on a sample of naive CD4+ T cells from PBMCs. Subset: CD45RA+ positively selected.

In nucleotides, the CDR3 is TGTGCCAGTAGTATACGGGACAGGGCTAACTATGGCTACACCTTC. As protein: CASSIRDRANYGYTF. This chain uses TRBV19 with TRBJ1-2; 9 bases agree with TRBD1. Germline CDR1 and CDR2: LNHDA and SQIVND (reference sequence). The CDR3 runs 15 residues. V shed 2 bases, J shed 0 bases, and the junction held 1 base outside the gene matches.